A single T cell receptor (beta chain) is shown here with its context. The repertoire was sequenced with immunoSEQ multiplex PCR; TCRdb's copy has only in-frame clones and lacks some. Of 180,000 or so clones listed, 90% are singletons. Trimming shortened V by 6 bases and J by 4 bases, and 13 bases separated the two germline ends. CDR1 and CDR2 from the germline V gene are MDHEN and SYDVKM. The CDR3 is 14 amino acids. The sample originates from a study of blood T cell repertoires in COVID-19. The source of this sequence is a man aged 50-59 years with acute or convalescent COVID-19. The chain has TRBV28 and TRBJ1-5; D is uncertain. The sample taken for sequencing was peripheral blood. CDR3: CASRSRLINQPQHF. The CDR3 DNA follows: TGTGCCAGCAGGTCCCGTCTTATTAATCAGCCCCAGCATTTT.